The entry that follows covers one TCR beta chain sequence. Its antigen is not identified. This CDR3 contains 15 residues. CDR1 is SGHVS, CDR2 FQNEAQ, per germline. The V segment lost 5 bases and the J segment 4 bases; nucleotides outside the gene matches: 4. The data derive from a study of breast tumors, draining lymph nodes, adjacent tissues. General study findings and limits: Tumor repertoires ranked between lymph nodes and nontumor tissue in diversity, with V and J gene preferences.

In TCRdb, the multiplex PCR reads were re-called with MiXCR into one record per CDR3 protein. The table includes about 15,000 distinct CDR3 sequences, approximately 50% detected once. The chain is built from TRBV7-8 and TRBJ2-1; 11 nucleotides agree with TRBD2. The origin of this receptor is a female donor with breast cancer. Some clones in this sample may be carry-over from other donors' samples. The material sequenced was tumor-adjacent breast tissue. CDR3: CASSVLAGAYNEQFF. CDR3 sequence (DNA): TGTGCCAGCAGCGTACTAGCGGGAGCGTACAATGAGCAGTTCTTC.